This TCR beta chain was captured by sequencing in a study of CD8 T cells in Susac syndrome. cDNA came from 0.5 to 1 ug RNA primed by random hexamers. Via MiXCR, TCRdb re-called the immunoSEQ multiplex PCR reads, giving one row per CDR3 protein. Seen here are about 130,000 distinct CDR3 sequences, about 95% observed once, and the top ten hold 0.095% to 0.15%. The CDR3 covers 15 residues. Trimming removed 2 bases from V and 10 bases from J; junction bases left unmatched: 10. Germline V gene lookup returns CDR1 SGHTA and CDR2 FQGNSA. The sample comprised CD4+ T cells from PBMCs. The origin of this receptor is a human donor with multiple sclerosis. This chain joins TRBV7-2 and TRBJ1-4; 7 nucleotides line up with TRBD1. The CDR3 here is CASSLKTGSGVKLFF. The DNA of the CDR3 is TGTGCCAGCAGCTTAAAGACAGGGAGTGGAGTAAAACTGTTTTTT.